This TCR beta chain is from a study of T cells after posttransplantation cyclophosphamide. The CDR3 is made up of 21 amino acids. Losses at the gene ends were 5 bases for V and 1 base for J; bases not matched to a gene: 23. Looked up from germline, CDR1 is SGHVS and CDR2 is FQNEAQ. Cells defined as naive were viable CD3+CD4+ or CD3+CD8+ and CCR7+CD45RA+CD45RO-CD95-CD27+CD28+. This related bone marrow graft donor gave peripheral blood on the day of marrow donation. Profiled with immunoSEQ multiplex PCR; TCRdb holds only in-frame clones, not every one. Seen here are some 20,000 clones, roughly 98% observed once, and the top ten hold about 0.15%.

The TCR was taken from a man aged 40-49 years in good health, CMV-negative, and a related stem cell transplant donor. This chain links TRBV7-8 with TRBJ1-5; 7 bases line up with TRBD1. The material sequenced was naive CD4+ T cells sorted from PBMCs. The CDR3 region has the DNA TGTGCCAGCAGCCCTTTTCTTGTACAGGGGCTCCCACTGATGAGCAATCAGCCCCAGCATTTT. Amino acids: CASSPFLVQGLPLMSNQPQHF. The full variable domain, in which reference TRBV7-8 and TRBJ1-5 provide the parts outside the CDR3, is GAGVSQSPRYKVAKRGQDVALRCDPISGHVSLFWYQQALGQGPEFLTYFQNEAQLDKSGLPSDRFFAERPEGSVSTLKIQRTQQEDSAVYLCASSPFLVQGLPLMSNQPQHFGDGTRLSIL.